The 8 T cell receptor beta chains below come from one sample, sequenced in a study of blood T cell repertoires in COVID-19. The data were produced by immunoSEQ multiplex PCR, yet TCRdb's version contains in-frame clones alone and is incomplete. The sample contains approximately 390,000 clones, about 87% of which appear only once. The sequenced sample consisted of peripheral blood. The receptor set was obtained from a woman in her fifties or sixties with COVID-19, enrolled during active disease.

The CDR3 spells CASTRGQGARHTEAFF. The CDR3 DNA follows: TGTGCCAGCACGCGCGGACAGGGGGCGAGACACACTGAAGCTTTCTTT. V and J are TRBV28 and TRBJ1-1, with 11 bases aligning to TRBD1. Losses at the gene ends were 7 bases for V and 3 bases for J; bases not matched to a gene: 10. Germline loops: CDR1 MDHEN, CDR2 SYDVKM. This CDR3 has 16 amino acids.

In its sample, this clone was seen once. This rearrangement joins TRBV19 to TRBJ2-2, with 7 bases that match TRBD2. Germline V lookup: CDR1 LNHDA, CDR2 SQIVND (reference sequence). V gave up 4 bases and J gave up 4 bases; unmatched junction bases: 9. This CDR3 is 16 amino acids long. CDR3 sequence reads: CASSRPGLGGTGELFF. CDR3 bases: TGTGCCAGTAGTAGGCCCGGACTAGGCGGCACCGGGGAGCTGTTTTTT. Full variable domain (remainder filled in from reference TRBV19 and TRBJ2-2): DGGITQSPKYLFRKEGQNVTLSCEQNLNHDAMYWYRQDPGQGLRLIYYSQIVNDFQKGDIAEGYSVSREKKESFPLTVTSAQKNPTAFYLCASSRPGLGGTGELFFGEGSRLTVL.

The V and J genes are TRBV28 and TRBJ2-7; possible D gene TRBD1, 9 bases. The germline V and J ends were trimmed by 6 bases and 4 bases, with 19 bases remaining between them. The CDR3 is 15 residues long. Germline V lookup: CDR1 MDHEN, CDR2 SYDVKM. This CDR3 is CASSPGGTGYYEQYF. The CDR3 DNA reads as TGTGCCAGCAGCCCGGGGGGGACAGGGTATTACGAGCAGTACTTC.

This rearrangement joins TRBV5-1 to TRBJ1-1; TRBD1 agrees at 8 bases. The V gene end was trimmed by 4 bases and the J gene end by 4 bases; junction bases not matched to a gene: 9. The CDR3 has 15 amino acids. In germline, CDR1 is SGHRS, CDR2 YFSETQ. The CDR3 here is CASSNRAGGGTEAFF. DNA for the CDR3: TGCGCCAGCAGCAACAGGGCAGGGGGCGGCACTGAAGCTTTCTTT.

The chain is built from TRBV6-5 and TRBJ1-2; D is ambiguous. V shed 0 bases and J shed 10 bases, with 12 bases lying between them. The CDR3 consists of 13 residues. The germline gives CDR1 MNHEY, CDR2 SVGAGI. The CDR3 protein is CASSYSSATSYTF. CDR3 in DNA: TGTGCCAGCAGTTACTCGAGCGCCACTTCCTACACCTTC.

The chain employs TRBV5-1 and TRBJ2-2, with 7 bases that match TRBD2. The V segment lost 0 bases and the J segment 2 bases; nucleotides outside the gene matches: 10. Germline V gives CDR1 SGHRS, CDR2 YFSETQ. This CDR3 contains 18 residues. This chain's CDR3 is CASSLGGGAVRNTGELFF. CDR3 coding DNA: TGCGCCAGCAGCTTGGGCGGGGGTGCGGTGCGAAACACCGGGGAGCTGTTTTTT.

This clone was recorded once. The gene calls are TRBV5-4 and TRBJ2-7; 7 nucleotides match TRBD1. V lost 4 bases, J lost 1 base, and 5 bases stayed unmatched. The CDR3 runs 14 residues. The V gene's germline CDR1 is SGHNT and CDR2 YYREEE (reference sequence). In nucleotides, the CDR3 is TGTGCCAGCAGCAAAACAGGGGCTTCCTACGAGCAGTACTTC. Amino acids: CASSKTGASYEQYF.

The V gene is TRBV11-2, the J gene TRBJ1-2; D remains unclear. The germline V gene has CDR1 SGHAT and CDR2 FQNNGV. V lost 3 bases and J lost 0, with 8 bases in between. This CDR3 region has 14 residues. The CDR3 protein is CASSFHGPNYGYTF. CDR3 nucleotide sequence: TGTGCCAGCAGCTTCCACGGTCCTAACTATGGCTACACCTTC.